The 15 T cell receptor beta chains in this list originate from one sample, sequenced in a study of regulatory T cells in long-lasting Graves disease. Investigators prepared the TCR beta libraries by applying iRepertoire HTBI primers and Arm-PCR of CDR3 regions. TCRdb re-called the multiplex PCR reads through MiXCR, storing one row per CDR3 protein. The table lists about 430,000 distinct CDR3 sequences, approximately 16% of them singletons. Time point in this sample: newly diagnosed GD, antithyroid drugs for less than 3 months. There was RNA extracted from PBMCs, and the TCR library was made from it. This sample also appeared in a second study, on T cells in Graves' hyperthyroidism and ophthalmopathy.

The sample in question was peripheral blood mononuclear cells (PBMCs), obtained at new diagnosis, from a patient treated with antithyroid drugs. The receptors were gathered from a woman in her forties with Graves disease.

This clonotype was seen repeatedly, ten times or more. The chain carries TRBV28 and TRBJ1-5; a weak D match, TRBD1 (5 bases). The V gene lost 6 bases and the J gene lost 4 bases, with 7 bases spanning the gap. Germline V gene lookup returns CDR1 MDHEN and CDR2 SYDVKM. The CDR3 runs 12 residues. CDR3 in DNA: TGTGCCAGCAGGCAGGGAAATCAGCCCCAGCATTTT. Its translation: CASRQGNQPQHF. Based on the CDR3 plus reference TRBV28 and TRBJ1-5, the full variable domain is DVKVTQSSRYLVKRTGEKVFLECVQDMDHENMFWYRQDPGLGLRLIYFSYDVKMKEKGDIPEGYSVSREKKERFSLILESASTNQTSMYLCASRQGNQPQHFGDGTRLSIL.

This clonotype was found many times. The genes are TRBV6-2 or TRBV6-3 and TRBJ2-1, with TRBD2 as a possible D gene (5 bases). V lost 2 bases and J lost 3, with 8 bases in between. The CDR3 contains 14 residues. Germline V gene data show CDR1 as MNHEY and CDR2 as SVGEGT. CDR3: CASSYGSVYNEQFF. Written as DNA, the CDR3 is TGTGCCAGCAGTTACGGTAGCGTCTACAATGAGCAGTTCTTC.

This clonotype has a count of ten or more. The chain has TRBV2 and TRBJ2-1, with TRBD2 as a possible D gene (6 bases). The CDR3 has 14 amino acids. V was pared by 8 bases and J by 5 bases, with 16 bases between. CDR1 SNHLY and CDR2 FYNNEI come from the germline V gene. The CDR3 here is CASPPGLFNNEQFF. In nucleotides, the CDR3 is TGTGCCAGCCCCCCGGGACTTTTCAACAATGAGCAGTTCTTC.

This sequence joins TRBV19 and TRBJ1-2, with 10 bases fitting TRBD1. The CDR3 spans 14 residues. In germline, CDR1 is LNHDA, CDR2 SQIVND (reference sequence). V shed 3 bases, J shed 8 bases, and the junction held 6 bases outside the gene matches. The CDR3 region is CASSISSGQGGYTF. In DNA form, the CDR3 reads TGTGCCAGTAGTATTTCTTCGGGACAGGGGGGCTACACCTTC.

This clonotype occurred many times. The V call is TRBV10-3, the J call TRBJ1-1, with 8 bases lining up with TRBD1. The CDR3 contains 15 residues. Germline-derived CDR1 and CDR2 are ENHRY and SYGVKD. V was clipped by 2 bases and J by 4 bases; unmatched bases: 6. The CDR3 loop reads CAISEQGAMGTEAFF. Here the CDR3 DNA reads TGTGCCATCAGTGAGCAGGGGGCCATGGGCACTGAAGCTTTCTTT.

The gene calls are TRBV6-1 and TRBJ2-3, with 11 bases aligning to TRBD2. The assigned J gene may be wrong: the sequence end matches TRBJ2-1 better. The V gene's germline CDR1 is MNHNS and CDR2 SASEGT. This CDR3 has 18 residues. In DNA form, the CDR3 reads TGTGCCAGCAGCCACAGGGGTACGGGACTAGCGGCTGGGGATGAGCAGTTCTTC. Its protein product is CASSHRGTGLAAGDEQFF.

This chain uses TRBV9 with TRBJ2-1, with D possibly matching TRBD2 (6 bases). From germline, CDR1 is SGDLS and CDR2 YYNGEE. The germline V and J ends were trimmed by 0 bases and 2 bases, with 9 bases remaining between them. CDR3 length: 15 amino acids. The DNA of the CDR3 is TGTGCCAGCAGCGTAGGCCCGGGAGCCTACAATGAGCAGTTCTTC. It codes for CASSVGPGAYNEQFF.

Regarding this clonotype: This is likely a read error, given that the CDR3 carries no conserved phenylalanine or tryptophan at its end. In nucleotides, the CDR3 is TGCAGTGCTCCCCCGGGACAGGGGACCGGTGAGCAGTTCGTC. It specifies CSAPPGQGTGEQFV. The V and J genes are TRBV20-1 and TRBJ2-1; TRBD1 agrees at 10 bases. This CDR3 has 14 amino acids. Losses at the gene ends were 5 bases for V and 9 bases for J; bases not matched to a gene: 10. Germline values: CDR1 DFQATT, CDR2 SNEGSKA (reference sequence).

This clonotype was picked up many times. V is TRBV28 and J is TRBJ2-2; D is possibly TRBD2 (7 bases). Per germline, CDR1 MDHEN and CDR2 SYDVKM. This CDR3 is built from 18 residues. The V end was cut by 3 bases, the J end by 4 bases, with 21 bases between. The CDR3 sequence is CASSFPPGGGAVTGELFF. CDR3 DNA sequence: TGTGCCAGCAGTTTTCCGCCTGGGGGGGGGGCGGTCACCGGGGAGCTGTTTTTT. Drawing the rest from reference TRBV28 and TRBJ2-2, the complete variable domain is DVKVTQSSRYLVKRTGEKVFLECVQDMDHENMFWYRQDPGLGLRLIYFSYDVKMKEKGDIPEGYSVSREKKERFSLILESASTNQTSMYLCASSFPPGGGAVTGELFFGEGSRLTVL.

In this sample, this clonotype turned up a few times. The chain is built from TRBV7-2 and TRBJ2-4, with 9 positions matching TRBD2. The germline V gene encodes CDR1 SGHTA and CDR2 FQGNSA. This CDR3 contains 18 residues. The ends lost 1 base at V and 0 bases at J; junction bases unmatched: 7. The CDR3 loop is CASSLGASGDLAKNIQYF. CDR3 nucleotide sequence: TGTGCCAGCAGCTTAGGGGCTAGCGGGGACCTAGCCAAAAACATTCAGTACTTC.

The sample holds many counts of this clonotype. V usage is TRBV27 and J usage is TRBJ2-2; D is unclear. Deletions cut 2 bases from V and 5 bases from J, with 6 bases between. The CDR3 length is 13 residues. The germline V gene encodes CDR1 MNHEY and CDR2 SMNVEV (reference sequence). The CDR3 region is CASSLVFTGELFF. The CDR3 DNA reads TGTGCCAGCAGTTTAGTTTTTACCGGGGAGCTGTTTTTT.

This clonotype was seen many times. The chain is built from TRBV28 and TRBJ1-2; D might be TRBD1 (5 bases). V was clipped by 3 bases and J by 0 bases, with 14 bases between them. This CDR3 region has 16 residues. Germline CDR1 MDHEN, CDR2 SYDVKM. The CDR3 is CASSFLDRPSNYGYTF. For the CDR3, the DNA is TGTGCCAGCAGTTTCCTAGACAGACCTTCTAACTATGGCTACACCTTC.

In this sample, this clonotype turned up many times. This rearrangement joins TRBV29-1 to TRBJ2-1; TRBD2 matches 10 bases. The CDR3 is 12 residues long. Germline V gene sequence: CDR1 SQVTM, CDR2 ANQGSEA. V was pared by 7 bases and J by 15 bases, with 12 bases of the junction left unmatched. CDR3 residues: CSALAGGHPSFF. CDR3 DNA: TGCAGCGCATTAGCGGGAGGTCACCCGTCGTTCTTC.

The J gene is TRBJ2-7, the V gene TRBV24-1; D call uncertain. CDR1 is KGHDR and CDR2 is SFDVKD in the germline V gene. CDR3 size: 15 residues. The ends were cut back, 3 bases at V and 2 bases at J, with 13 bases in the middle. The CDR3 spells CATSDALDQPYEQYF. CDR3 sequence (DNA): TGTGCCACCAGTGATGCCCTGGATCAGCCCTACGAGCAGTACTTC.

This clonotype was seen repeatedly, ten times or more. The chain couples TRBV10-3 to TRBJ1-6; a possible D gene is TRBD1 (6 bases). Between the trimmed V and J ends, which lost 2 bases and 10 bases, there was a span of 18 bases. Germline lookup yields CDR1 ENHRY and CDR2 SYGVKD. The CDR3 has 16 residues. CDR3: CAISERPPGDGSPLHF. Written as DNA, the CDR3 is TGTGCCATCAGTGAGAGGCCCCCAGGGGATGGCTCACCCCTCCACTTT.